The 18 T cell receptor beta chains listed next were all sequenced from one sample in a study of T cell repertoires in cytomegalovirus infection. From the reads, TCRdb called clonotypes with MiXCR, one entry per CDR3 protein. The sample holds about 490,000 distinct CDR3 sequences, about 25% seen once. The sample was PBMCs. These receptors were obtained from a human donor in good health (CMV status not recorded). Some clones in this sample may be carry-over from other donors' samples.

This chain connects TRBV12-5 to TRBJ2-2; D possibly corresponds to TRBD1 (6 bases). In germline, CDR1 is LGHNT, CDR2 FRNRAP. Deletions cut 3 bases from V and 0 bases from J, with 8 bases between. This CDR3 region has 15 residues. The CDR3 DNA follows: TGTGCTAGTGGTTTTGGACAGCCGAACACCGGGGAGCTGTTTTTT. It codes for CASGFGQPNTGELFF.

This chain connects TRBV25-1 to TRBJ2-1; D is uncertain. V was clipped by 4 bases and J by 7 bases, with 8 bases between them. CDR1 MGHDK and CDR2 SYGVNS come from the germline V gene. The CDR3 is 12 residues long. The CDR3 spells CASSVRWNEQFF. The DNA of the CDR3 is TGTGCCAGCAGTGTTCGTTGGAATGAGCAGTTCTTC.

A few counts support this clonotype. The chain recombines TRBV29-1 with TRBJ2-5; tentative D call: TRBD2 (6 bases). Per germline, CDR1 SQVTM and CDR2 ANQGSEA. This CDR3 contains 15 residues. V was clipped by 0 bases and J by 4 bases, with 15 bases between them. CDR3: CSVEDSRRGGETQYF. The CDR3 coding sequence is TGCAGCGTTGAAGATAGTAGGAGGGGAGGAGAGACCCAGTACTTC.

The chain employs TRBV6-2 or TRBV6-3 and TRBJ2-1; D not resolved. This CDR3 is built from 15 residues. Per the germline V gene, CDR1 is MNHEY and CDR2 is SVGEGT. V gave up 7 bases and J gave up 2 bases, with 15 bases separating them. The CDR3 sequence: CASNGSPAAYNEQFF. The CDR3 DNA is TGTGCCAGCAACGGTTCGCCTGCGGCCTACAATGAGCAGTTCTTC.

The chain uses TRBV11-1 and TRBJ1-1, with 8 bases aligning to TRBD1. Trimming cost V 5 bases and J 4 bases; bases outside gene matches: 12. The CDR3 runs to 16 residues. Germline V gene data show CDR1 as SGHAT and CDR2 as FQDESV (reference sequence). CDR3 DNA sequence: TGTGCCAGCAGCGGTTACCAGGGGGCGTTGGGCACTGAAGCTTTCTTT. Translated, it gives CASSGYQGALGTEAFF.

This clonotype was recorded many times. The gene calls are TRBV4-3 and TRBJ2-3; D remains ambiguous. Deletions cut 0 bases from V and 2 bases from J, with 12 bases between. Per germline, CDR1 LGHNA and CDR2 YSLEER. The CDR3 spans 16 residues. The CDR3 region is CASSQDSGYDTDTQYF. The CDR3 DNA reads TGCGCCAGCAGCCAAGATAGTGGCTATGACACAGATACGCAGTATTTT.

This clonotype was seen more than once but under ten times. This chain's CDR3 is CASSSRDSGGAEQFF. CDR3 coding DNA: TGTGCCAGCAGCTCCAGGGACAGCGGAGGTGCTGAGCAGTTCTTC. This sequence joins TRBV7-2 and TRBJ2-1; 7 nucleotides align to TRBD1. The CDR3 consists of 15 residues. Per the germline V gene, CDR1 is SGHTA and CDR2 is FQGNSA. With V trimmed by 4 bases and J by 9 bases, 12 bases remained unmatched.

CDR3 residues: CASSVERGTEAFF. The CDR3 DNA follows: TGTGCCAGCAGTGTGGAAAGAGGAACTGAAGCTTTCTTT. The chain carries TRBV6-4 and TRBJ1-1; no clear D gene. The germline V and J ends were trimmed by 4 bases and 5 bases, with 11 bases remaining between them. Germline V CDR1 and CDR2: MRHNA, SNTAGT. CDR3 length equals 13 residues.

Notes on this clonotype: A read error may explain this, as a much larger clone is one base away. This sequence joins TRBV11-2 and TRBJ2-1; tentatively, D is TRBD2 (6 bases). The CDR3 spans 14 residues. From germline, CDR1 is SGHAT and CDR2 FQNNGV. The germline V and J ends were trimmed by 5 bases and 8 bases, with 16 bases remaining between them. The CDR3 protein is CASSKNGGIDEQFF. The DNA for the CDR3 is TGTGCCAGCAGCAAAAATGGCGGGATCGATGAGCAGTTCTTC.

The chain employs TRBV7-8 and TRBJ2-5; weak D call: TRBD1 (6 bases). The germline gives CDR1 SGHVS, CDR2 FQNEAQ. The CDR3 runs 16 residues. Trimming removed 5 bases at V and 4 bases at J, with 20 bases between. CDR3 DNA: TGTGCCAGCAGCAATAGGGGACAAAGGGCGCGAGAGACCCAGTACTTC. Residues: CASSNRGQRARETQYF. Supplemented by reference TRBV7-8 and TRBJ2-5, the full variable domain reads GAGVSQSPRYKVAKRGQDVALRCDPISGHVSLFWYQQALGQGPEFLTYFQNEAQLDKSGLPSDRFFAERPEGSVSTLKIQRTQQEDSAVYLCASSNRGQRARETQYFGPGTRLLVL.

The rearrangement links TRBV25-1 to TRBJ1-1; TRBD1 agrees at 9 bases. Trimming took 2 bases from V and 0 from J; bases not matched to a gene: 16. The CDR3 consists of 20 residues. Looked up from germline, CDR1 is MGHDK and CDR2 is SYGVNS. The CDR3 reads CASSEGIGQGPPTMNTEAFF. The CDR3 nucleotides are TGTGCCAGCAGTGAAGGGATTGGACAGGGGCCTCCGACCATGAACACTGAAGCTTTCTTT.

This clonotype was counted between two and nine times. The chain has TRBV4-3 and TRBJ2-7, with 11 nucleotides matching TRBD1. The germline V gene encodes CDR1 LGHNA and CDR2 YSLEER. This CDR3 contains 16 residues. J was trimmed by 5 bases and V by 1 base; bases with no gene match: 7. CDR3 residues: CASSQALGQGVDEQYF. DNA for the CDR3: TGCGCCAGCAGCCAAGCGTTGGGACAGGGGGTCGACGAGCAGTACTTC.

The gene calls are TRBV7-9 and TRBJ1-1, with 7 bases aligning to TRBD1. J lost 1 base, V lost 2 bases, and 16 bases had no gene match. This CDR3 is built from 19 residues. Germline V CDR1 and CDR2: SEHNR, FQNEAQ (reference sequence). CDR3 region: CASSLPTSGQGVWNTEAFF. The DNA of the CDR3 is TGTGCCAGCAGCTTACCAACTTCGGGGCAGGGGGTATGGAACACTGAAGCTTTCTTT.

V usage is TRBV6-2 or TRBV6-3 and J usage is TRBJ2-1; 8 bases match TRBD2. The CDR3 is 18 residues long. CDR1 is MNHEY and CDR2 is SVGEGT in the germline V gene. The trim removed 2 bases at V and 6 bases at J, leaving 15 bases unmatched. The CDR3 sequence: CASSYPVGEREFSNEQFF. The DNA of the CDR3 is TGTGCCAGCAGTTACCCAGTAGGAGAGCGGGAGTTCAGCAATGAGCAGTTCTTC.

This clonotype was seen more than once but under ten times. The CDR3: CASSYPSASGSTDTQYF. The DNA of the CDR3 is TGTGCCAGCAGTTACCCATCGGCTAGCGGGAGCACAGATACGCAGTATTTT. The V and J genes are TRBV6-2 or TRBV6-3 and TRBJ2-3; 8 bases match TRBD2. With V trimmed by 2 bases and J by 0 bases, 7 bases remained unmatched. CDR3 length: 17 residues. The germline gives CDR1 MNHEY, CDR2 SVGEGT.

The chain uses TRBV7-2 and TRBJ1-6; D ambiguous. Trimming took 6 bases from V and 7 from J, leaving 7 bases between them. The CDR3 consists of 12 residues. Per germline, CDR1 SGHTA and CDR2 FQGNSA. The CDR3 loop reads CASRPTNSPLHF. The CDR3 DNA sequence: TGTGCCAGCAGACCAACCAATTCACCCCTCCACTTT.

The rearrangement uses TRBV10-3 and TRBJ2-5; 8 nucleotides match TRBD1. Germline V gene sequence: CDR1 ENHRY, CDR2 SYGVKD. V lost 10 bases, J lost 3 bases, and 4 bases stayed unmatched. This CDR3 has 12 amino acids. The DNA for the CDR3 is TGTGCCAGGGGGACAGGAAAAGAGACCCAGTACTTC. Translating it yields CARGTGKETQYF.

V and J are TRBV7-6 and TRBJ1-3; no clear D gene. Germline V CDR1 and CDR2: SGHVS, FNYEAQ. V was shortened by 4 bases and J by 0 bases, with 16 bases between the two germline ends. The CDR3 consists of 17 residues. The CDR3 sequence is CASSSKRFEGSGNTIYF. The CDR3 region has the DNA TGTGCCAGCAGCTCGAAGAGGTTCGAAGGCTCTGGAAACACCATATATTTT.